The rows below give T cell receptor beta chains drawn from one sample of a study of blood T cell repertoires in COVID-19. Only in-frame clones appear in the TCRdb table, and some are missing; sequencing was by immunoSEQ multiplex PCR. The sample contains 400,000 or so clones, approximately 91% of which appear only once. Sequences were obtained from peripheral blood. All receptors come from a woman in her forties with COVID-19, enrolled during active disease. The CDR3 runs from the conserved cysteine through the conserved F or W. A D gene is named only where the DNA matches it firmly. A clone size is listed for some rows: how often the clone was seen (once, few, many), or a class if it is expanded.

TGTGCCAGCAGCGCTGGAGTGGGGGACAGGATCCAAGAGACCCAGTACTTC CASSAGVGDRIQETQYF 17 TRBV9 TRBD1 - TRBJ2-5
TGTGCCAGCAGTTTACGACAGGGGGATGGCAATCAGCCCCAGCATTTT CASSLRQGDGNQPQHF 16 TRBV28 TRBD1 - TRBJ1-5
TGTGCCAGCAGCTTGGTGAGGGCGGGACTAGCGACTACGCAGTATTTT CASSLVRAGLATTQYF 16 TRBV5-6 TRBD2 - TRBJ2-3
TGTGCCAGCAGCGTAGGTGCAGGGAACACCGGGGAGCTGTTTTTT CASSVGAGNTGELFF 15 TRBV9 - - TRBJ2-2
TGTGCCAGCAGGCCGGGACACCTCTACGAGCAGTACTTC CASRPGHLYEQYF 13 TRBV27 - - TRBJ2-7
TGCGCCAGCAGCCAACTTCTAGGACAGGGGAGCTACGAGCAGTACTTC CASSQLLGQGSYEQYF 16 TRBV4-3 TRBD1 - TRBJ2-7
TGTGCCAGCAGTCCCTCCCTGCGGAGAAGTGATGAAAAACTGTTTTTT CASSPSLRRSDEKLFF 16 TRBV28 - - TRBJ1-4
TGTGCCAGCAGTTTGGGGACAGGGGCAAGGGGCTACACCTTC CASSLGTGARGYTF 14 TRBV27 TRBD1 - TRBJ1-2
TGTGCCAGCAGGTCTTTCCTAGCGGGAGGGCCGGGGAGGCGTTACGAGCAGTACTTC CASRSFLAGGPGRRYEQYF 19 TRBV11-2 TRBD2 - TRBJ2-7
TGTGCCAGCAGTTTATGGTCCAGTCATGGCTACACCTTC CASSLWSSHGYTF 13 TRBV27 - - TRBJ1-2
TGTGCTAGCAGCTTAGTAGGACTAGCGCCAGAGACCCAGTACTTC CASSLVGLAPETQYF 15 TRBV7-7 TRBD2 - TRBJ2-5
TGTGCCAGTGCCGAGAGCTCCTACAATGAGCAGTTCTTC CASAESSYNEQFF 13 TRBV6-5 - - TRBJ2-1
TGTGCCAGCAGCGTAGTTCCCGACCACAGGGGATGGACTGAAGCTTTCTTT CASSVVPDHRGWTEAFF 17 TRBV9 TRBD1 - TRBJ1-1
TGTGCCAGCAGTTCTTGGGACAGGAGTTTCACAGATACGCAGTATTTT CASSSWDRSFTDTQYF 16 TRBV6-2/TRBV6-3 TRBD1 - TRBJ2-3
TGTGCCAGCAGATCCCACTTTAGCACAGATACGCAGTATTTT CASRSHFSTDTQYF 14 TRBV7-8 - - TRBJ2-3
TGTGCCAGCAGTGAGTTGAGAGGGCTAGCGGGGGGTTTCACCGGGGAGCTGTTTTTT CASSELRGLAGGFTGELFF 19 TRBV6-4 TRBD2 - TRBJ2-2
TGTGCCTGGGGGACAGGGCAAGTGCAGCCCCAGCATTTT CAWGTGQVQPQHF 13 TRBV30 TRBD1 - TRBJ1-5
TGTGCCAGCATTCAATCTGGGGCCAACGTCCTGACTTTC CASIQSGANVLTF 13 TRBV12-3/TRBV12-4 - - TRBJ2-6
TGTGCCAGCTCACGGACAGGGTCAGATACGCAGTATTTT CASSRTGSDTQYF 13 TRBV18 TRBD1 - TRBJ2-3
TGCAGTGCTAGTTGGACAGGGGGCCGGGAGCCCCAGCATTTT CSASWTGGREPQHF 14 TRBV20-1 TRBD1 once TRBJ1-5
TGTGCCAGCAGAGTCGCAGACAGGTTATATGGCTACACCTTC CASRVADRLYGYTF 14 TRBV28 - - TRBJ1-2
TGCGCCAGCAGCCAATGGACTTTTAGAAACACCATATATTTT CASSQWTFRNTIYF 14 TRBV4-1 - - TRBJ1-3
TGTGCCAGCAGCTTAGCGCACAGCGGCACTGAAGCTTTCTTT CASSLAHSGTEAFF 14 TRBV7-2 - - TRBJ1-1
TGTGCCAGCTCACCACCCGGGACAGGGGGCGACTATGGCTACACCTTC CASSPPGTGGDYGYTF 16 TRBV18 TRBD1 - TRBJ1-2
TGTGCCAGCAGTCCCCTCACCCACGGAGTATCCTACGAGCAGTACTTC CASSPLTHGVSYEQYF 16 TRBV28 - - TRBJ2-7
TGTGCCAGCAGCGTAAAAACAGGGCTCGGAAACACCATATATTTT CASSVKTGLGNTIYF 15 TRBV9 - - TRBJ1-3
TGCAGTGCTAGTCTTGACAGCAGCATGAACACTGAAGCTTTCTTT CSASLDSSMNTEAFF 15 TRBV20-1 - - TRBJ1-1
TGTGCCAGCAGCGTAACATCAGGCATGAACACTGAAGCTTTCTTT CASSVTSGMNTEAFF 15 TRBV9 - - TRBJ1-1
TGTGCCAGCAGCCCTGGACAGGGTGAAGTAGAGACCCAGTACTTC CASSPGQGEVETQYF 15 TRBV6-2/TRBV6-3 TRBD1 - TRBJ2-5
TGTGCCAGCAGCCTTAGACTAGCGGGGGGCTCACCCTACGAGCAGTACTTC CASSLRLAGGSPYEQYF 17 TRBV5-5 TRBD2 - TRBJ2-7
TGTGCCAGCAGCTCCTTCGGGACAGGGTCTCGTTACGAGCAGTACTTC CASSSFGTGSRYEQYF 16 TRBV11-2 TRBD1 - TRBJ2-7
TGTGCCAGCAGTGATACCCCGATTAGTGGAAACACCATATATTTT CASSDTPISGNTIYF 15 TRBV28 - once TRBJ1-3
TGTGCCAGCAGCCCCCCGGGACAGGGTTATGAAAAACTGTTTTTT CASSPPGQGYEKLFF 15 TRBV7-9 TRBD1 - TRBJ1-4
TGCGCCAGCAGACAGACCTCAACTAATGAAAAACTGTTTTTT CASRQTSTNEKLFF 14 TRBV5-1 - - TRBJ1-4
TGCGCCAGCAGCTTGGAGACTGGGGCTCCAGCTTTCTTT CASSLETGAPAFF 13 TRBV5-1 - - TRBJ1-1
TGTGCCAGCAGTTATTCGGGGTACACTGAAGCTTTCTTT CASSYSGYTEAFF 13 TRBV6-2/TRBV6-3 - - TRBJ1-1
TGTGCCAGCTCACCGACATCGGCCGAGCAGTACTTC CASSPTSAEQYF 12 TRBV18 - - TRBJ2-7